Listed below are T cell receptor beta chains from one sample, sequenced in a study of T-cell memory formation after mild COVID-19. TCRdb processed the 5' RACE reads anew with MiXCR; each CDR3 protein has one entry. Of 470,000 or so distinct CDR3 sequences listed, around 19% are singletons. The sample consisted of PBMCs or a T cell subset sorted from them (not recorded which). All receptors derive from an adult woman who had mild COVID-19 (a few samples of this study predate the infection). Cell type and time point are not known. CDR3s include the opening cysteine and the closing phenylalanine or tryptophan. A D gene is named only where the DNA matches it firmly. The size of a clone is reported for some rows only, either as once, few or many, or as a class for expanded clones.

d_call	v_call	j_call	clone_size	cdr3_nt	cdr3_aa
NA	TRBV25-1	TRBJ1-1	NA	TGTGCCAGCAGTGAGGGAGTAGGGGGGAACACTGAAGCTTTCTTT	CASSEGVGGNTEAFF
TRBD1	TRBV5-1	TRBJ1-1	NA	TGCGCCAGCAGGGGGGGAACAGGGGCTTTGAACACTGAAGCTTTCTTT	CASRGGTGALNTEAFF
TRBD1	TRBV10-3	TRBJ2-7	NA	TGTGCCATCAGCCTCCGGGACAGGGGGCCTGGTTTCCCCGAGCAGTACTTC	CAISLRDRGPGFPEQYF
TRBD1	TRBV7-9	TRBJ1-5	NA	TGTGCCAGCAGCTCCACCGACAGGGAAGATCAGCCCCAGCATTTT	CASSSTDREDQPQHF
NA	TRBV6-4	TRBJ1-5	NA	TGTGCCAGCAGTGAAGAGGGCCTGAATCAGCCCCAGCATTTT	CASSEEGLNQPQHF
NA	TRBV19	TRBJ1-1	few	TGTGCCAGTACCTTGAACAGGAATATGAACACTGAAGCTTTCTTT	CASTLNRNMNTEAFF
NA	TRBV27	TRBJ2-7	NA	TGTGCCAGCAGTTTATCGGCTCGCGCTGGGGGATTATACGAGCAGTACTTC	CASSLSARAGGLYEQYF
TRBD1	TRBV2	TRBJ1-4	few	TGTGCCAGCAGTGCCAACAGGGGAACTAATGAAAAACTGTTTTTT	CASSANRGTNEKLFF
TRBD2	TRBV18	TRBJ2-3	NA	TGTGCCAGCTCATCACGTGATGGGCCTAGCGGGAGGGCCCTTGATACGCAGTATTTT	CASSSRDGPSGRALDTQYF
TRBD1	TRBV24-1	TRBJ2-7	NA	TGTGCCACCAGTGCGACAGGGGGCTACGAGCAGTACTTC	CATSATGGYEQYF
NA	TRBV20-1	TRBJ2-7	once	TGCAGTGCCCCCGCGGTGGGCGAGCAGTACTTC	CSAPAVGEQYF
NA	TRBV12-3/TRBV12-4	TRBJ2-3	few	TGTGCCAGCAGCGCCCAGGGGGGCTGGGGCACAGATACGCAGTATTTT	CASSAQGGWGTDTQYF
TRBD1	TRBV24-1	TRBJ2-3	NA	TGTGCCACCAGTTTGACAGGGGCTAGCACAGATACGCAGTATTTT	CATSLTGASTDTQYF
NA	TRBV7-8	TRBJ1-4	NA	TGTGCCAGCAGCTTAGACTATAATGAAAAACTGTTTTTT	CASSLDYNEKLFF
TRBD2	TRBV9	TRBJ2-5	NA	TGTGCCAGCAGCCCGGAGACGGGGGGGCCTCGGGAGACCCAGTACTTC	CASSPETGGPRETQYF
NA	TRBV5-5	TRBJ2-1	NA	TGTGCCAGCAGCTTGGTGGGGAGGAACTACAATGAGCAGTTCTTC	CASSLVGRNYNEQFF
TRBD1	TRBV9	TRBJ1-2	NA	TGTGCCAGCAGCGTAGGACAGGGCCTTCGAGACTATGGCTACACCTTC	CASSVGQGLRDYGYTF
TRBD1	TRBV11-2	TRBJ2-7	NA	TGTGCCAGCAGCTCCGCCGACAGGGGGCTATACGAGCAGTACTTC	CASSSADRGLYEQYF
TRBD1	TRBV6-6	TRBJ1-2	NA	TGTGCCAGCAGTTGGACAGGCGTAAACTATGGCTACACCTTC	CASSWTGVNYGYTF
NA	TRBV29-1	TRBJ2-1	NA	TGCAGCGTTGCGACCCTGGGGTCTAGGAATGAGCAGTTCTTC	CSVATLGSRNEQFF
TRBD1	TRBV4-1	TRBJ2-7	few	TGCGCCAGCAGCCGGGGACAGGCCTACGAGCAGTACTTC	CASSRGQAYEQYF
TRBD1	TRBV20-1	TRBJ1-6	NA	TGCAGTGCTAGAGAGGGGGGACAGCGGGAGAATTCACCCCTCCACTTT	CSAREGGQRENSPLHF
NA	TRBV27	TRBJ2-2	few	TGTGCCAGCAGTTTATATCCGGGGGCGAACACCGGGGAGCTGTTTTTT	CASSLYPGANTGELFF
NA	TRBV12-3/TRBV12-4	TRBJ1-1	NA	TGTGCCAGCAGAACAGGGTGGGGGCGGAGCACTGAAGCTTTCTTT	CASRTGWGRSTEAFF
NA	TRBV4-1	TRBJ1-1	NA	TGCGCCAGCAGCCATGGCGGGGGAGGGGGTGAAGCTTTCTTT	CASSHGGGGGEAFF
TRBD2	TRBV5-4	TRBJ2-1	few	TGTGCCAGCAGCTTAGCGGGAGGAATCAACTACAATGAGCAGTTCTTC	CASSLAGGINYNEQFF